Listed below are T cell receptor beta chains from one sample, sequenced in a study of T cell repertoires in cytomegalovirus infection. Their recognized antigens are unknown. TCRdb re-called the reads through MiXCR, storing one row per CDR3 protein. Of about 830,000 distinct CDR3 sequences listed, around a third are singletons. Here the sequenced sample was cultured CD8+ T cells from PBMCs, taken from culture after CMV antigen stimulation. The receptor set was obtained from a human donor in good health (CMV status not recorded). Some clones in this sample may be carry-over from other donors' samples. The CDR3 runs from the conserved cysteine through the conserved F or W. D genes are given only for firm matches. Clone size is stated in some rows and not others, as once, few, many or a class when expanded.

CDR3 protein,CDR3 DNA,clone size,D gene,V gene,J gene
CASSSKPGLAELKETQYF,TGTGCCAGCAGTTCGAAGCCCGGACTAGCGGAATTAAAAGAGACCCAGTACTTC,NA,TRBD2,TRBV27,TRBJ2-5
CASSPPDREWNIQYF,TGTGCCAGCTCACCGCCAGACAGGGAATGGAACATTCAGTACTTC,NA,TRBD1,TRBV18,TRBJ2-4
CASSLWQRPYEQYF,TGTGCCAGCAGTTTGTGGCAGCGTCCCTACGAGCAGTACTTC,many,NA,TRBV12-3/TRBV12-4,TRBJ2-7
CSALAWVGETQYF,TGCAGTGCGCTAGCCTGGGTGGGAGAGACCCAGTACTTC,few,NA,TRBV20-1,TRBJ2-5
CASSEDIRVMTNTGELFF,TGTGCCAGCAGTGAAGACATAAGGGTAATGACGAACACCGGGGAGCTGTTTTTT,few,NA,TRBV6-1,TRBJ2-2
CASSLLAGGGYTF,TGTGCCAGCAGCTTGTTGGCGGGCGGAGGCTACACCTTC,once,NA,TRBV5-5,TRBJ1-2
CTSTYAGGSYEQYF,TGTACCAGCACCTATGCAGGGGGCTCCTACGAGCAGTACTTC,once,TRBD1,TRBV6-1,TRBJ2-7
CASRFKSGATEAFF,TGTGCCAGCAGGTTTAAAAGTGGGGCTACTGAAGCTTTCTTT,few,NA,TRBV2,TRBJ1-1
CASSTLDRGYEQFF,TGTGCCAGCAGCACCCTGGACAGGGGGTATGAGCAGTTCTTC,many,TRBD1,TRBV7-9,TRBJ2-1
CASGLAPGQEGGYTF,TGTGCTAGTGGTTTGGCACCGGGACAGGAGGGCGGCTACACCTTC,once,TRBD1,TRBV12-5,TRBJ1-2
CASSLVERRPDTQYF,TGTGCCAGCAGCTTAGTCGAACGCCGACCAGATACGCAGTATTTT,many,NA,TRBV7-9,TRBJ2-3
CSARDRAGVDTEAFF,TGCAGTGCTAGAGATCGAGCGGGAGTGGACACTGAAGCTTTCTTT,NA,NA,TRBV20-1,TRBJ1-1
CASSLTTGGAGIQYF,TGTGCCAGCAGTTTAACGACGGGGGGGGCCGGCATTCAGTACTTC,NA,TRBD2,TRBV27,TRBJ2-4
CSARTGGTGGYTF,TGCAGTGCTAGAACCGGAGGGACGGGTGGCTACACCTTC,NA,NA,TRBV20-1,TRBJ1-2
CASSLIAGPPSYLMNTEAFF,TGTGCCAGCAGCTTAATCGCAGGGCCACCGTCGTATCTGATGAACACTGAAGCTTTCTTT,NA,NA,TRBV7-3,TRBJ1-1
CANTPGNAVVYGYTF,TGTGCCAACACCCCCGGGAATGCAGTCGTCTATGGCTACACCTTC,few,NA,TRBV12-3/TRBV12-4,TRBJ1-2
CASTRTGRVGNTIYF,TGTGCCAGTACCAGGACAGGGAGGGTTGGAAACACCATATATTTT,NA,TRBD1,TRBV19,TRBJ1-3
CASSSADIINEQFF,TGTGCCAGCAGCTCAGCCGACATAATCAATGAGCAGTTCTTC,NA,NA,TRBV7-6,TRBJ2-1
CASGWDLEGTEAFF,TGTGCTAGTGGTTGGGACCTGGAGGGCACTGAAGCTTTCTTT,few,NA,TRBV12-5,TRBJ1-1
CASSLVRNVRTEDRRTEAFF,TGTGCCAGCAGCTTAGTCAGGAATGTAAGGACAGAGGACCGTAGGACTGAAGCTTTCTTT,NA,NA,TRBV13,TRBJ1-1
CASSEGDAYGYTF,TGTGCCAGCAGTGAAGGTGATGCTTATGGCTACACCTTC,NA,NA,TRBV6-1,TRBJ1-2
CASSLALEQFF,TGTGCCAGCAGTTTAGCGCTGGAGCAGTTCTTC,few,NA,TRBV12-3/TRBV12-4,TRBJ2-1
CASSLFGQGAGNEQFF,TGTGCCAGCAGCTTATTCGGGCAGGGGGCAGGGAATGAGCAGTTCTTC,NA,TRBD1,TRBV11-3,TRBJ2-1
CASSVEGSGLAGGLTDTQYF,TGTGCCAGCAGCGTAGAGGGATCCGGACTAGCGGGGGGACTCACAGATACGCAGTATTTT,NA,TRBD2,TRBV9,TRBJ2-3
CASSRDSGNEQFF,TGTGCCAGCAGTCGGGACAGCGGCAATGAGCAGTTCTTC,many,TRBD1,TRBV12-3/TRBV12-4,TRBJ2-1
CASGQGNSHLHF,TGTGCCAGTGGACAGGGGAATTCACACCTCCACTTT,NA,TRBD1,TRBV19,TRBJ1-6
CASSHGNTIYF,TGTGCCAGCAGCCACGGAAACACCATATATTTT,NA,NA,TRBV4-2,TRBJ1-3